These 3 T cell receptor beta chains originate from one sample sequenced in a study of regulatory T cells in long-lasting Graves disease. HTBI primers from iRepertoire and Arm-PCR of CDR3 regions yielded the TCR beta libraries. Each CDR3 protein is one row after TCRdb ran MiXCR on the multiplex PCR reads. The sample shows roughly 400,000 distinct CDR3 sequences, 20% to 25% of them seen only once. Time point denoted: persistent/refractory GD, antithyroid drugs over 5 years with positive TRAb. The TCR library was made from RNA extracted from PBMCs. Sequences were derived from peripheral blood mononuclear cells (PBMCs), sampled when the disease was refractory, from a patient treated with antithyroid drugs. Source of these receptors: a female donor with Graves disease.

This clonotype came up many times. The CDR3 spells CSAIGSMGETQYF. The CDR3 bases are TGCAGTGCTATTGGATCGATGGGGGAGACCCAGTACTTC. The chain uses TRBV20-1 and TRBJ2-5; D is undetermined. Germline loops: CDR1 DFQATT, CDR2 SNEGSKA (reference sequence). The ends were cut back, 4 bases at V and 5 bases at J, with 14 bases in the middle. The CDR3 consists of 13 residues.

The CDR3 DNA sequence: TGTGCCAGCAGTGCCTCCTTAGGGGGGTCCGGGGAGCTGTTTTTT. It yields the protein CASSASLGGSGELFF. The gene calls are TRBV6-4 and TRBJ2-2, with D tentatively TRBD1 or TRBD2 (6 bases each). V dropped 4 bases and J dropped 6 bases, with 15 bases sitting between them. CDR1 and CDR2 (germline): MRHNA, SNTAGT. The CDR3 runs 15 residues.

V is TRBV7-8 and J is TRBJ2-7; 15 nucleotides align to TRBD2. The ends lost 1 base at V and 2 bases at J; junction bases unmatched: 6. Germline-derived CDR1 and CDR2 are SGHVS and FQNEAQ. This CDR3 is 18 amino acids long. The CDR3 bases are TGTGCCAGCAGCTTAGTCCCTGGACTAGCGGGAGGGACCTACGAGCAGTACTTC. Encoded protein: CASSLVPGLAGGTYEQYF.